A selection of T cell receptor beta chains follows, all from one sample in a study of CD8 T cells in Susac syndrome. In TCRdb, the immunoSEQ multiplex PCR reads were re-called with MiXCR into one record per CDR3 protein. The sample includes more than 110,000 distinct CDR3 sequences, around 94% of them seen just once. What was sequenced was CD8+ T cells from PBMCs. These receptors were taken from a human donor in good health. The CDR3 runs from the conserved cysteine through the conserved F or W. Only part of the rows carry a size: once, few, many, or a class if the clone is expanded.

abundance,j_gene,v_gene,CDR3aa
NA,TRBJ2-1,TRBV20-1,CSARGLAGVHNNEQFF
NA,TRBJ2-4,TRBV7-9,CASSLIREGGIQYF
NA,TRBJ2-1,TRBV29-1,CSVPSGGNNEQFF
NA,TRBJ2-7,TRBV29-1,CSAVPNRESSYEQYF
once,TRBJ2-4,TRBV20-1,CSARTSGRATAKNIQYF
NA,TRBJ2-5,TRBV28,CASSPTGVETQYF
NA,TRBJ2-5,TRBV3-1,CASSQDWTSGSQETQYF
NA,TRBJ1-2,TRBV19,CASSRGSDGYTF
NA,TRBJ2-7,TRBV3-1,CASSQDGTGWRQYF
NA,TRBJ2-7,TRBV27,CASSLRAGEQYF
NA,TRBJ1-2,TRBV7-9,CASSLDTESYGYTF
NA,TRBJ2-7,TRBV20-1,CSATTDSLAYEQYF
NA,TRBJ2-3,TRBV9,CASSVGPHFSGRARDTQYF
NA,TRBJ2-7,TRBV20-1,CSARSSYEQYF
once,TRBJ1-2,TRBV9,CASSVGMGTSELYGYTF
NA,TRBJ2-1,TRBV7-9,CASSFVLSEQFF
once,TRBJ1-5,TRBV27,CASSVTAGQPQHF
NA,TRBJ2-7,TRBV20-1,CSAREGGHEQYF
NA,TRBJ1-1,TRBV12-3/TRBV12-4,CASSLVQLNTEAFF
NA,TRBJ1-3,TRBV27,CASSLGPVGDTIYF
NA,TRBJ2-1,TRBV27,CASSLGLAGVDEQFF
NA,TRBJ2-7,TRBV7-9,CASSSSWAYEQYF
NA,TRBJ1-4,TRBV28,CASSLTEKLFF
once,TRBJ2-7,TRBV23-1,CASSQLRFPGAHYEQYF
NA,TRBJ1-2,TRBV2,CASAAGELIDYGYTF
few,TRBJ1-1,TRBV4-1,CASSQGGTAFF
NA,TRBJ2-7,TRBV20-1,CSASVAGPVLSYEQYF
NA,TRBJ1-1,TRBV12-3/TRBV12-4,CASIQGDTEAFF
NA,TRBJ1-2,TRBV12-3/TRBV12-4,CASTPGSRGYTF
once,TRBJ2-7,TRBV28,CASSLTPSSEQYF
NA,TRBJ2-7,TRBV20-1,CSANLLGTYEQYF
NA,TRBJ2-3,TRBV18,CASNTEYGGGDTQYF
NA,TRBJ2-1,TRBV20-1,CSAKDWTYNEQFF
NA,TRBJ2-7,TRBV28,CASRGQSSYEQYF
NA,TRBJ2-1,TRBV7-2,CASSSPGLANEQFF
NA,TRBJ2-7,TRBV27,CASSLRGQGEGEQYF
NA,TRBJ1-5,TRBV27,CATGQQDQPQHF
NA,TRBJ2-7,TRBV13,CASSSRDWTSGSHEQYF
NA,TRBJ1-2,TRBV12-3/TRBV12-4,CASNPGGVDYGYTF